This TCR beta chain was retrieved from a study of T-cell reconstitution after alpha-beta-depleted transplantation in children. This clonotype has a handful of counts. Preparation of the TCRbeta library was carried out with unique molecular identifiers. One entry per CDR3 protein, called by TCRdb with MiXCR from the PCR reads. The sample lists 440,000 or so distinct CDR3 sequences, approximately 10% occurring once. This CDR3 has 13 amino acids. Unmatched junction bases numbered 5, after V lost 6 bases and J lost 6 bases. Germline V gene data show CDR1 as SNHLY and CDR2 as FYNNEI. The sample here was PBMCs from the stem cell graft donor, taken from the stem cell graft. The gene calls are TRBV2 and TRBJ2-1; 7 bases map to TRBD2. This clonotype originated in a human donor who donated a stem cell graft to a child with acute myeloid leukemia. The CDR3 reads CASRGRGGNEQFF. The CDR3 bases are TGTGCCAGCAGGGGGAGGGGTGGCAATGAGCAGTTCTTC.